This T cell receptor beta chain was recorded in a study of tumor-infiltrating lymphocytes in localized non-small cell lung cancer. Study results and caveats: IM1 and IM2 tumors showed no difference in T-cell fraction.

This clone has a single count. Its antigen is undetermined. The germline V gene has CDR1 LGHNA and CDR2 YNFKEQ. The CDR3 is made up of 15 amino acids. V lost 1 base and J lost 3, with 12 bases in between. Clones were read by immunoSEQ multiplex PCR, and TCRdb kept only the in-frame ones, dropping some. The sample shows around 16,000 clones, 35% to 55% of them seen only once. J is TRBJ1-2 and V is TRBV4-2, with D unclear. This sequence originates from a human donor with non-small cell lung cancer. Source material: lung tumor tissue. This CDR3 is CASSQAQMADYGYTF. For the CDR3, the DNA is TGTGCCAGCAGCCAAGCACAGATGGCTGACTATGGCTACACCTTC.